One sample yielded the 3 T cell receptor beta chains listed below, sequenced in a study of cytomegalovirus exposure and HLA in healthy donors. The primer mix had 60 Vbeta and 13 Jbeta primers. Assay used: immunoSEQ multiplex PCR; TCRdb lists only in-frame clones, some missing. The table records approximately 160,000 clones, 75% to 80% of them present only once. The sequenced material came from PBMCs. Every receptor here comes from a male donor in good health and CMV-seronegative.

This clone was detected a few times. CDR3 region: CASTTTGGPYEQYF. The DNA of the CDR3 is TGCGCCAGCACAACGACAGGGGGCCCCTACGAGCAGTACTTC. This chain joins TRBV23-1 and TRBJ2-7; the match to TRBD1 covers 10 bases. TRBV23-1 is designated an ORF whose function remains uncertain. The CDR3 sequence is 14 residues long. V lost 7 bases to trimming and J lost 2 bases; unmatched junction nucleotides: 5.

The V gene is TRBV15, the J gene TRBJ2-7; the match to TRBD2 covers 12 bases. Trimming removed 6 bases from V and 2 bases from J; junction bases left unmatched: 2. The CDR3 is 14 amino acids. CDR1 and CDR2 from the germline V gene are LNHNV and YYDKDF (reference sequence). CDR3 DNA sequence: TGTGCCACCAGGACTAGCGGGGGAGCCTACGAGCAGTACTTC. This gives the protein CATRTSGGAYEQYF.

This rearrangement joins TRBV4-2 to TRBJ2-3; 12 nucleotides align to TRBD2. This CDR3 comprises 17 residues. Germline values: CDR1 LGHNA, CDR2 YNFKEQ. With 0 bases clipped from V and 4 bases from J, the junction kept 5 bases outside the gene matches. CDR3 nucleotides: TGTGCCAGCAGCCAAGAGGGCTCTAGCGGGGGGGCAGATACGCAGTATTTT. Protein sequence: CASSQEGSSGGADTQYF.